One sample yielded the 28 T cell receptor beta chains listed below, sequenced in a study of blood T cell repertoires in COVID-19. Profiled with immunoSEQ multiplex PCR; TCRdb holds only in-frame clones, not every one. The table lists some 160,000 clones, around 87% of them singletons, with just over 2.5% in the top ten. Sequenced: peripheral blood. These receptors all stem from a woman over 75 with COVID-19, enrolled during active disease.

This CDR3 is CASSSGTRMTGGYSEAFF. The CDR3 nucleotides read TGTGCCAGCAGCTCTGGAACGAGGATGACAGGGGGCTACTCTGAAGCTTTCTTT. This chain links TRBV5-6 with TRBJ1-1; 10 positions match TRBD1. Germline CDR1 is SGHDT and CDR2 is YYEEEE. Trimming took 3 bases from V and 6 from J; bases not matched to a gene: 17. This CDR3 has 18 amino acids.

The table lists this clone with a count of one. The chain links TRBV27 to TRBJ2-3, with TRBD1 as a possible D gene (5 bases). The CDR3 runs to 15 residues. The V gene's germline CDR1 is MNHEY and CDR2 SMNVEV (reference sequence). The V end was cut by 3 bases, the J end by 3 bases, with 13 bases between. CDR3 coding DNA: TGTGCCAGCAGTTTCTACTTGACAGATACAGATACGCAGTATTTT. It specifies CASSFYLTDTDTQYF.

A single count supports this clone. The CDR3 protein is CASSPQGASTEAFF. The CDR3 DNA sequence: TGTGCCAGCAGTCCTCAGGGGGCCAGCACTGAAGCTTTCTTT. The chain is built from TRBV6-4 and TRBJ1-1; the match to TRBD1 covers 8 bases. V trimming: 5 bases; J trimming: 4 bases; junction bases outside the gene matches: 6. Germline V gives CDR1 MRHNA, CDR2 SNTAGT. The CDR3 length is 14 residues.

The chain employs TRBV5-1 and TRBJ1-6; possible D gene TRBD1, 6 bases. Trimming shortened V by 4 bases and J by 7 bases, and 15 bases separated the two germline ends. The CDR3 is made up of 15 amino acids. Germline CDR1 reads SGHRS; CDR2 reads YFSETQ. As DNA, the CDR3 is TGCGCCAGCAGCCAAGAACAGGGACAAAATTCACCCCTCCACTTT. Residues: CASSQEQGQNSPLHF.

V is TRBV4-3 and J is TRBJ1-6; D call uncertain. CDR3 length: 12 residues. Trimming stripped 2 bases from V and 7 bases from J, with 3 bases between. Germline V gene lookup returns CDR1 LGHNA and CDR2 YSLEER. CDR3 sequence reads: CASSQPNSPLHF. As DNA, the CDR3 is TGCGCCAGCAGCCAACCGAATTCACCCCTCCACTTT.

Ten or more counts support this clone. This sequence joins TRBV6-5 and TRBJ2-1, with 8 bases matching TRBD2. The CDR3 runs to 15 residues. The V gene's germline CDR1 is MNHEY and CDR2 SVGAGI. The V segment lost 5 bases and the J segment 9 bases; nucleotides outside the gene matches: 12. CDR3 bases: TGTGCCAGCAGTCCGGGACTAGAATTTATTGGTGAGCAGTTCTTC. It encodes CASSPGLEFIGEQFF.

The table lists this clone with a few counts. The rearrangement links TRBV28 to TRBJ1-6; 7 bases agree with TRBD1. V gave up 5 bases and J gave up 8 bases; unmatched junction bases: 9. The CDR3 runs 15 residues. Germline V gene sequence: CDR1 MDHEN, CDR2 SYDVKM. CDR3 amino acids: CASSALTGTDSPLHF. The CDR3 DNA reads TGTGCCAGCAGTGCCTTGACAGGGACGGATTCACCCCTCCACTTT.

The CDR3 bases are TGTGCCAGCAGTTTTCCAGGGGGCAGTGAAAAACTGTTTTTT. Translated, it gives CASSFPGGSEKLFF. The chain uses TRBV28 and TRBJ1-4; 8 bases map to TRBD1. The junction had 4 bases not matched to a gene; V was cut back by 3 bases and J by 7 bases. Germline lookup yields CDR1 MDHEN and CDR2 SYDVKM. The CDR3 consists of 14 residues. The full variable domain, its missing parts supplied by reference TRBV28 and TRBJ1-4, is DVKVTQSSRYLVKRTGEKVFLECVQDMDHENMFWYRQDPGLGLRLIYFSYDVKMKEKGDIPEGYSVSREKKERFSLILESASTNQTSMYLCASSFPGGSEKLFFGSGTQLSVL.

The J gene is TRBJ2-7, the V gene TRBV20-1; D might be TRBD2 (6 bases). The V and J ends lost 3 bases and 3 bases respectively, with 12 bases between them. The CDR3 runs 13 residues. Per the germline V gene, CDR1 is DFQATT and CDR2 is SNEGSKA (reference sequence). This chain's CDR3 is CSASRRGNYEQYF. CDR3 in DNA: TGCAGTGCTAGTCGGCGGGGTAACTACGAGCAGTACTTC.

CDR3 in DNA: TGTGCCAGCAGCTTTGCAGGGACTAACTATGGCTACACCTTC. Its translation: CASSFAGTNYGYTF. This chain connects TRBV5-6 to TRBJ1-2, with a possible D match to TRBD1 (5 bases). Trimming shortened V by 2 bases and J by 0 bases, and 8 bases separated the two germline ends. Germline loops: CDR1 SGHDT, CDR2 YYEEEE. This CDR3 is built from 14 residues.

This chain joins TRBV2 and TRBJ2-2; 11 nucleotides agree with TRBD2. The length of the CDR3 is 16 residues. J gave up 7 bases and V 6 bases, and 10 bases lay outside the gene matches. Germline V gene lookup returns CDR1 SNHLY and CDR2 FYNNEI. The CDR3 is CASSDLAGGVGGELFF. CDR3 DNA sequence: TGTGCCAGCAGCGATCTAGCGGGAGGTGTGGGCGGGGAGCTGTTTTTT.

The chain joins TRBV5-6 to TRBJ2-7, with D perhaps TRBD2 (6 bases). V was cut by 4 bases and J by 7 bases, with 18 bases left in between. The CDR3 is 14 amino acids. CDR1 is SGHDT and CDR2 is YYEEEE in the germline V gene. CDR3 protein: CASSGAGTPGEQYF. CDR3 bases: TGTGCCAGCAGCGGGGCCGGGACTCCGGGAGAGCAGTACTTC. Filled out from reference TRBV5-6 and TRBJ2-7, the complete variable domain reads DAGVTQSPTHLIKTRGQQVTLRCSPKSGHDTVSWYQQALGQGPQFIFQYYEEEERQRGNFPDRFSGHQFPNYSSELNVNALLLGDSALYLCASSGAGTPGEQYFGPGTRLTVT.

This chain uses TRBV5-1 with TRBJ2-7; TRBD2 matches 9 bases. From germline, CDR1 is SGHRS and CDR2 YFSETQ. The CDR3 extends over 15 amino acids. V shed 0 bases and J 2 bases; nucleotides not matched to a gene: 3. CDR3 sequence: CASSLVASGAYEQYF. CDR3 nucleotide sequence: TGCGCCAGCAGCTTGGTGGCTAGCGGGGCCTACGAGCAGTACTTC.

V gene TRBV7-2 combines with J gene TRBJ1-6; D possibly corresponds to TRBD1 (6 bases). V dropped 4 bases and J dropped 2 bases, with 12 bases sitting between them. The CDR3 is 16 residues long. CDR1 SGHTA and CDR2 FQGNSA come from the germline V gene. CDR3 protein: CASSSWTDTYNSPLHF. In DNA form, the CDR3 reads TGTGCCAGCAGCTCCTGGACAGACACCTATAATTCACCCCTCCACTTT.

The rearrangement links TRBV29-1 to TRBJ1-1; TRBD1 agrees at 10 bases. Trimming took 4 bases from V and 3 from J; bases not matched to a gene: 5. CDR1 and CDR2 from the germline V gene are SQVTM and ANQGSEA. This CDR3 is 14 amino acids long. CDR3 region: CSVGTGGLHTEAFF. The CDR3 DNA follows: TGCAGCGTTGGGACAGGGGGATTGCACACTGAAGCTTTCTTT.

The V and J genes are TRBV6-5 and TRBJ2-7; TRBD1 matches 11 bases. This CDR3 has 15 amino acids. In germline, CDR1 is MNHEY, CDR2 SVGAGI. V shed 5 bases, J shed 3 bases, and the junction held 6 bases outside the gene matches. The CDR3 is CASSQDRGRVYEQYF. In DNA, the CDR3 is TGTGCCAGCAGTCAGGACAGGGGGCGCGTCTACGAGCAGTACTTC.

CDR3 nucleotides: TGTGCCAGCAGCTTCAGAGGGCACGCCCGCGGGGAGCTGTTTTTT. It is translated as CASSFRGHARGELFF. The rearrangement links TRBV7-2 to TRBJ2-2; D perhaps matches TRBD2 (5 bases). Germline-derived CDR1 and CDR2 are SGHTA and FQGNSA. Deletions cut 3 bases from V and 7 bases from J, with 15 bases between. CDR3 length equals 15 residues.

V and J are TRBV7-2 and TRBJ1-4, with 9 bases fitting TRBD1. The CDR3 extends over 15 amino acids. Germline CDR1 is SGHTA and CDR2 is FQGNSA. V lost 2 bases to trimming and J lost 7 bases; unmatched junction nucleotides: 5. The CDR3 coding sequence is TGTGCCAGCAGCTTACAAGACAGGGGGGGTGAAAAACTGTTTTTT. It encodes CASSLQDRGGEKLFF. Filled out from reference TRBV7-2 and TRBJ1-4, the complete variable domain reads GAGVSQSPSNKVTEKGKDVELRCDPISGHTALYWYRQSLGQGLEFLIYFQGNSAPDKSGLPSDRFSAERTGGSVSTLTIQRTQQEDSAVYLCASSLQDRGGEKLFFGSGTQLSVL.

Regarding this clone: The junction does not match germline at one end; this may be a read error. This rearrangement joins TRBV6-4 to TRBJ2-1; possible D gene TRBD2, 5 bases. Germline lookup yields CDR1 MRHNA and CDR2 SNTAGT. The length of the CDR3 is 15 residues. CDR3 sequence (DNA): TGTGCCAGCAGTGAAGAGGGTACAAGCCGGAATGGGCAGTTCTTC. It is translated as CASSEEGTSRNGQFF.

This chain links TRBV3-1 (or the pseudogene TRBV3-2) with TRBJ1-2; D remains unclear. CDR3 length: 16 residues. V was trimmed by 1 base and J by 6 bases, leaving 18 bases between them. CDR1 and CDR2 from the germline V gene are LGHDT and YNNKEL (reference sequence). CDR3 sequence: CASSQAGEVSRDGYTF. Here the CDR3 DNA reads TGTGCCAGCAGCCAAGCGGGTGAAGTCTCGAGGGATGGCTACACCTTC.

The V call is TRBV6-1, the J call TRBJ2-7; tentative D call: TRBD2 (6 bases). Per the germline V gene, CDR1 is MNHNS and CDR2 is SASEGT. This CDR3 has 19 residues. V was cut by 2 bases and J by 4 bases, with 27 bases left in between. The CDR3 protein is CASSERAQGERVLGYEQYF. CDR3 sequence (DNA): TGTGCCAGCAGTGAAAGGGCGCAGGGAGAGCGGGTACTCGGGTACGAGCAGTACTTC.

This chain connects TRBV4-3 to TRBJ2-3; 8 nucleotides line up with TRBD2. The CDR3 has 19 residues. V trimming: 1 base; J trimming: 1 base; junction bases outside the gene matches: 13. The germline V gene has CDR1 LGHNA and CDR2 YSLEER. CDR3 sequence reads: CASSQGGGIGAGGTDTQYF. The CDR3 DNA follows: TGCGCCAGCAGCCAAGGCGGGGGGATCGGAGCGGGAGGCACAGATACGCAGTATTTT.

The table lists this clone with a count of one. V and J are TRBV12-5 and TRBJ2-5; possible D gene TRBD2, 5 bases. Germline-derived CDR1 and CDR2 are LGHNT and FRNRAP. Trimming took 6 bases from V and 0 from J, leaving 8 bases between them. This CDR3 has 13 amino acids. This CDR3 is CASGGENQETQYF. The CDR3 DNA is TGTGCTAGTGGCGGGGAAAACCAAGAGACCCAGTACTTC.

V and J are TRBV1 and TRBJ1-5; TRBD1, as called in the table, went unchecked against the DNA. TRBV1 is a recognized pseudogene. The CDR3 consists of 19 residues. CDR3 nucleotide sequence: TGCACCAGCAGCCAAGATGGGGCAGGGTATCATGCGTTTAGGAAGCCCCAGCATTTT. This sequence encodes CTSSQDGAGYHAFRKPQHF.

The chain joins TRBV29-1 to TRBJ2-1; perhaps TRBD2 as D (6 bases). Germline V lookup: CDR1 SQVTM, CDR2 ANQGSEA. Trimming removed 3 bases at V and 4 bases at J, with 22 bases between. The CDR3 runs 17 residues. CDR3 region: CSVDLLTSAGRYNEQFF. The CDR3 DNA reads as TGCAGCGTTGATTTGTTGACCTCGGCGGGACGGTACAATGAGCAGTTCTTC.

The chain is built from TRBV28 and TRBJ1-5; a weak D match, TRBD1 (6 bases). V lost 11 bases, J lost 7 bases, and 15 bases lay in between. The CDR3 runs to 12 residues. Germline V gives CDR1 MDHEN, CDR2 SYDVKM. CDR3 sequence (DNA): TGTGCCCTGGGGGCAGGGAAACAGCCCCAGCATTTT. This sequence encodes CALGAGKQPQHF.

Here the CDR3 DNA reads TGTGCCAGCAGCCCGCAGGGTCAATCCTCTGGAAACACCATATATTTT. This translates into CASSPQGQSSGNTIYF. The chain has TRBV4-2 and TRBJ1-3; D possibly corresponds to TRBD1 (5 bases). V was clipped by 4 bases and J by 0 bases, with 13 bases between them. Germline loops: CDR1 LGHNA, CDR2 YNFKEQ. The CDR3 length is 16 residues.

The chain couples TRBV28 to TRBJ1-1; TRBD1 is a possible D gene (6 bases). V lost 5 bases to trimming and J lost 4 bases, with 14 bases between them. This CDR3 comprises 14 residues. Per germline, CDR1 MDHEN and CDR2 SYDVKM. CDR3 amino acids: CASSGGPSGTEAFF. Written as DNA, the CDR3 is TGTGCCAGCAGTGGGGGGCCTAGCGGCACTGAAGCTTTCTTT.